This TCR beta chain was retrieved from a study of cytomegalovirus exposure and HLA in healthy donors. A few counts support this clone. 13 Jbeta primers and 60 Vbeta primers were used for the PCR. Measured with immunoSEQ multiplex PCR; TCRdb has only the in-frame clones, and not every one. The sample consists of around 150,000 clones, more than 65% of them appearing once. The source of this sequence is a woman aged 40 to 49 in good health and CMV-seropositive. The sequencing sample was made of PBMCs.

This CDR3 is CASSSGTGTQYF. Written as DNA, the CDR3 is TGTGCCAGTAGTAGCGGGACGGGTACGCAGTATTTT. V gene TRBV19 combines with J gene TRBJ2-3, with D maybe TRBD2 (6 bases). Germline CDR1 LNHDA, CDR2 SQIVND (reference sequence). Trimming cost V 4 bases and J 8 bases, with 10 bases left between them. This CDR3 contains 12 residues.